The rows below give T cell receptor beta chains drawn from one sample of a study of monozygotic twins with inflammatory bowel disease. TCRdb reprocessed the 5' RACE reads, with one entry per CDR3 protein and no DNA. The ten top clones account for 6% to 9.5%, within a sample of roughly 170,000 distinct CDR3 sequences. Input material: blood. These receptors came from a human donor with ulcerative colitis or Crohn's disease, or a healthy co-twin of an affected twin (not recorded which). Both conserved end residues are part of each CDR3.

J: TRBJ1-1
V: TRBV20-1
CDR3: CSAPTGKGTEAFF

J: TRBJ1-5
V: TRBV10-3
CDR3: CAADPNSNQPQHF

J: TRBJ2-2
V: TRBV7-9
CDR3: CASTSQGAPGELFF

J: TRBJ2-7
V: TRBV3-1
CDR3: CASSMGQGPYEQYF

J: TRBJ2-7
V: TRBV12-3/TRBV12-4
CDR3: CASSFSQHLSYEQYF

J: TRBJ2-1
V: TRBV3-1
CDR3: CASSLQTAGGISYNEQFF

J: TRBJ1-3
V: TRBV5-6
CDR3: CASSLTPGGNTIYF

J: TRBJ2-4
V: TRBV12-3/TRBV12-4
CDR3: CASSLLENIQYF

J: TRBJ2-7
V: TRBV12-3/TRBV12-4
CDR3: CASSLVIGQGRTHYEQYF

J: TRBJ2-1
V: TRBV30
CDR3: CAWSWSSYNEQFF

J: TRBJ1-2
V: TRBV12-3/TRBV12-4
CDR3: CASSSGSGYTF

J: TRBJ2-7
V: TRBV12-3/TRBV12-4
CDR3: CASGLEGQGSHEQYF

J: TRBJ2-3
V: TRBV11-2
CDR3: CASSLPTSGSTHTQYF

J: TRBJ2-1
V: TRBV5-1
CDR3: CASSVHVDNEQFF

J: TRBJ1-4
V: TRBV7-6
CDR3: CASSSGRGRTEKLFF

J: TRBJ1-6
V: TRBV9
CDR3: CASSVGPGPSPLHF

J: TRBJ1-1
V: TRBV20-1
CDR3: CSAGGVPGNTEAFF

J: TRBJ2-7
V: TRBV29-1
CDR3: CSAKGQGAYEQYF

J: TRBJ1-1
V: TRBV5-1
CDR3: CASSLALGPYTEAFF

J: TRBJ1-2
V: TRBV7-9
CDR3: CASSLGEDYGYTF

J: TRBJ2-2
V: TRBV29-1
CDR3: CSVRLAGVNTGELFF

J: TRBJ2-7
V: TRBV11-2
CDR3: CASSPSVAWEQYF

J: TRBJ2-5
V: TRBV7-2
CDR3: CASQLGLAGETQYF

J: TRBJ1-5
V: TRBV5-1
CDR3: CASSLAPGVQPQHF